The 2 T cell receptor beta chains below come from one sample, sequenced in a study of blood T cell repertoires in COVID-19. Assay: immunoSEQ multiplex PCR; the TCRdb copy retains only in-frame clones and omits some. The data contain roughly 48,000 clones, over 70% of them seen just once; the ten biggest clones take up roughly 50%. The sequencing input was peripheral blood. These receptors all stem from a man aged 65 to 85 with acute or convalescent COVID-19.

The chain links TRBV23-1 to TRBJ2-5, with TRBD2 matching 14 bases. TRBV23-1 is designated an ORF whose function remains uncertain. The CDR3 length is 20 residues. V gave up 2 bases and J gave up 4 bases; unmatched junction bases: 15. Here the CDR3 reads CASSQENSGTSGRGGETQYF. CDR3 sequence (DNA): TGCGCCAGCAGTCAAGAAAATTCCGGGACTAGCGGGAGAGGGGGAGAGACCCAGTACTTC.

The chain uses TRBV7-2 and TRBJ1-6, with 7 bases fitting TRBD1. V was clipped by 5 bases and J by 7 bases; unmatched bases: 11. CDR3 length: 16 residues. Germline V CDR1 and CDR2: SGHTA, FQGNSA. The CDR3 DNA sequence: TGTGCCAGCAGCCCTCACTCCGGGACAGTAAATTCACCCCTCCACTTT. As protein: CASSPHSGTVNSPLHF.